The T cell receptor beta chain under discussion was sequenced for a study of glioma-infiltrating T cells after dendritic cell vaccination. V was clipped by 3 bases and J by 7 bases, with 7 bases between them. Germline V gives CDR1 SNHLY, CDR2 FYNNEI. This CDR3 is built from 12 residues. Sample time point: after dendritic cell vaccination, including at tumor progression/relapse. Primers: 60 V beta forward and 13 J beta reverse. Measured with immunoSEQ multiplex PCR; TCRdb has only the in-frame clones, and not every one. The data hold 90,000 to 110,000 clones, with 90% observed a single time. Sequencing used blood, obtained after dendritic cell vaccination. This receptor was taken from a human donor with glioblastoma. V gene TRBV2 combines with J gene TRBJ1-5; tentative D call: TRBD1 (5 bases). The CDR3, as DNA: TGTGCCAGCAGTGATGGGGGGCAGCCCCAGCATTTT. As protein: CASSDGGQPQHF.